This paragraph reports one TCR beta chain. The CDR3 spans 13 residues. Trimming pared 2 bases from V and 4 bases from J, leaving 8 bases between. CDR1 SNHLY and CDR2 FYNNEI come from the germline V gene. The data originate from a study of CD8+ T cells in alopecia areata. RNA was isolated and reverse transcribed to cDNA, the sequencing template. Here immunoSEQ multiplex PCR was the method, and the copy in TCRdb shows in-frame clones only, minus some. Of more than 200,000 clones listed, roughly two thirds are singletons. The origin of this receptor is a human donor with alopecia areata. The sequenced sample was CD4+ T cells sorted from blood, obtained at week 0. The rearrangement joins TRBV2 to TRBJ2-5; D remains unclear. CDR3 in amino acids: CASSEHSPETQYF. The CDR3 coding sequence is TGTGCCAGCAGTGAACACAGCCCAGAGACCCAGTACTTC. Complete variable domain (other parts from reference TRBV2 and TRBJ2-5): EPEVTQTPSHQVTQMGQEVILRCVPISNHLYFYWYRQILGQKVEFLVSFYNNEISEKSEIFDDQFSVERPDGSNFTLKIRSTKLEDSAMYFCASSEHSPETQYFGPGTRLLVL.